This TCR beta chain was recorded in a study of blood T cell repertoires in COVID-19. Study-wide context: Two negative PCRs, clearance, or symptom resolution had been documented for recovered Cohort 3 donors. Whether acute or convalescent, the COVID-19 samples came from the United States, Italy and Spain.

Self-reported history from a screening survey and questionnaire set each donor's cohort. From germline, CDR1 is SGDLS and CDR2 YYNGEE. The J segment lost 6 bases and the V segment lost 4 bases, leaving 28 bases of the junction unmatched. The CDR3 runs to 23 residues. In the authors' workflow: Quantification of nucleated cells was approximated via reference gene primer amplification. The repertoire was sequenced with immunoSEQ multiplex PCR; TCRdb's copy has only in-frame clones and lacks some. The V and J calls and clone size were taken over from that table, and D and trimming were inferred from the DNA. In the table there are about 170,000 clones, approximately 79% of which are singletons.

The specimen was PBMCs or T cells enriched from blood (not recorded which). The source is a woman in her sixties or seventies in a cohort exposed to, infected with or recovered from COVID-19 (not recorded which). V and J are TRBV9 and TRBJ2-1; 13 bases line up with TRBD2. The CDR3 DNA reads as TGTGCCAGCAGCACCCGCGGGACACTATCCGGGACTAGCGGGAAAAGTTACCCCAATGAGCAGTTCTTC. Its translation is CASSTRGTLSGTSGKSYPNEQFF. The entire variable domain, with the rest obtained from reference TRBV9 and TRBJ2-1, is as follows: DSGVTQTPKHLITATGQRVTLRCSPRSGDLSVYWYQQSLDQGLQFLIQYYNGEERAKGNILERFSAQQFPDLHSELNLSSLELGDSALYFCASSTRGTLSGTSGKSYPNEQFFGPGTRLTVL.